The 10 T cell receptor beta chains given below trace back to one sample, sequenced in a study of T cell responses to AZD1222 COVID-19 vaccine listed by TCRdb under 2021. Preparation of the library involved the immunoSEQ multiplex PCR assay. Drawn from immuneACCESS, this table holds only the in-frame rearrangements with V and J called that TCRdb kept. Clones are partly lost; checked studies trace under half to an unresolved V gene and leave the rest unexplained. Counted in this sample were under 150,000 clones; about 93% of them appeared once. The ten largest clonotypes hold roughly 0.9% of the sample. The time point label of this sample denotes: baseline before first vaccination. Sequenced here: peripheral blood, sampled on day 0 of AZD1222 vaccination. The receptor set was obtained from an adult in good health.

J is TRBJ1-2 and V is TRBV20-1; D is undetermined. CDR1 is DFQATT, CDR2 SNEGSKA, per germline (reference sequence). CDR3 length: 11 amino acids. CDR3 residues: CSHGVGYGYTF. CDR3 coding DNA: TGCAGCCATGGCGTTGGGTATGGCTACACCTTC.

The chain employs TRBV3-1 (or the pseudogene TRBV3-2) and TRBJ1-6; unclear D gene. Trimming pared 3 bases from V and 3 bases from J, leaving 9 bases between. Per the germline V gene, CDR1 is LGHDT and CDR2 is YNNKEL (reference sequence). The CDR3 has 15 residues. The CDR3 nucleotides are TGTGCCAGCAGCCACCTCGGGAGCTATAATTCACCCCTCCACTTT. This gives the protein CASSHLGSYNSPLHF.

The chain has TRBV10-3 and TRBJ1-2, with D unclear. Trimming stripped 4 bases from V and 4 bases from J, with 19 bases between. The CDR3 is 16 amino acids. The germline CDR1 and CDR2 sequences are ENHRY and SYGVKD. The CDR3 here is CAISGPKNFGSYGYTF. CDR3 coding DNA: TGTGCCATCAGTGGGCCCAAGAACTTCGGTAGCTATGGCTACACCTTC.

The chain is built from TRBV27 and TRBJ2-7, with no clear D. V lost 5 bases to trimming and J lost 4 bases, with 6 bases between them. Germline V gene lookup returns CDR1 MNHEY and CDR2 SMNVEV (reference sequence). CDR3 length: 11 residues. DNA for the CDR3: TGTGCCAGCAGTCTACTGTACGAGCAGTACTTC. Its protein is CASSLLYEQYF.

CDR3 sequence: CASSQGFIGTDTQYF. The CDR3 region has the DNA TGCGCCAGCAGCCAGGGTTTTATCGGGACAGATACGCAGTATTTT. The chain employs TRBV4-1 and TRBJ2-3; D uncertain. V was pared by 3 bases and J by 3 bases, with 13 bases between. The CDR3 is made up of 15 amino acids. Germline V lookup: CDR1 MGHRA, CDR2 YSYEKL.

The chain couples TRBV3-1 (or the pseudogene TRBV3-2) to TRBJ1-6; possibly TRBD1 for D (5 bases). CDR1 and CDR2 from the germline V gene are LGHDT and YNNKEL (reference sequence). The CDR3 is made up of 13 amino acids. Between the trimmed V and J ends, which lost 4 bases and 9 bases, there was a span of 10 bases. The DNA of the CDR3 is TGTGCCAGCAGCCGTAGGGGAGGTTCACCCCTCCACTTT. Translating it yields CASSRRGGSPLHF.

The CDR3, as DNA: TGTGCCAGCAGTTACGGGTCAGGGGGCGGGGAGTATGGCTACACCTTC. Amino acid sequence: CASSYGSGGGEYGYTF. The chain carries TRBV6-5 and TRBJ1-2; 8 nucleotides line up with TRBD1. The CDR3 covers 16 residues. The junction had 10 bases not matched to a gene; V was cut back by 2 bases and J by 5 bases. The germline V gene encodes CDR1 MNHEY and CDR2 SVGAGI.

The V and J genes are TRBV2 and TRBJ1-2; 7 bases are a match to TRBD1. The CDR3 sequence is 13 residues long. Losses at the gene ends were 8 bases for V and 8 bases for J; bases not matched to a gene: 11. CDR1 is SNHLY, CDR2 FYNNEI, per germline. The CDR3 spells CASFGTAVGGYTF. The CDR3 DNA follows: TGTGCCAGCTTCGGGACAGCGGTTGGGGGCTACACCTTC.

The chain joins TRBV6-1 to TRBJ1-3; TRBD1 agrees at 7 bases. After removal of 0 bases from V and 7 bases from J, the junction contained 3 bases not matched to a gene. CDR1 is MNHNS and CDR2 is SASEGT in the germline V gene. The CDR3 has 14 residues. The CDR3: CASSEAGQWNTIYF. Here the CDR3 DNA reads TGTGCCAGCAGTGAAGCGGGACAGTGGAACACCATATATTTT.

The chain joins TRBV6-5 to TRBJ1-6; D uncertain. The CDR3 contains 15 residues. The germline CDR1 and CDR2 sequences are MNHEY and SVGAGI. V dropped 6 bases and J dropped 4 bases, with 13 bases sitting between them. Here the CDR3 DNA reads TGTGCCAGCAGCAAGAGGGAGGGTTATAATTCACCCCTCCACTTT. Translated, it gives CASSKREGYNSPLHF.